The TCR beta chain under discussion was sequenced for a study of cytomegalovirus exposure and HLA in healthy donors. Study-level findings and limits: One later analysis, an examination of the approximately 130 validation repertoires, found that first-cohort TCR clusters tended to co-occur in them.

Details on this clone: Its antigen is undetermined.

Sequencing was performed with immunoSEQ multiplex PCR; in TCRdb, only in-frame clones are kept and a portion is missing. The sample includes fewer than 350,000 clones, 70% to 90% of them seen just once. The V and J ends lost 6 bases and 4 bases respectively, with 12 bases between them. The CDR3 covers 13 residues. The germline gives CDR1 MDHEN, CDR2 SYDVKM. The sequence was obtained from a woman between 18 and 30 years old in good health and CMV-seronegative. The J gene is TRBJ1-2, the V gene TRBV28; TRBD1 might be the D (6 bases). Material for sequencing was PBMCs. The CDR3 sequence is CASRRGGGYGYTF. The CDR3 nucleotides read TGTGCCAGCAGAAGGGGAGGGGGCTATGGCTACACCTTC.